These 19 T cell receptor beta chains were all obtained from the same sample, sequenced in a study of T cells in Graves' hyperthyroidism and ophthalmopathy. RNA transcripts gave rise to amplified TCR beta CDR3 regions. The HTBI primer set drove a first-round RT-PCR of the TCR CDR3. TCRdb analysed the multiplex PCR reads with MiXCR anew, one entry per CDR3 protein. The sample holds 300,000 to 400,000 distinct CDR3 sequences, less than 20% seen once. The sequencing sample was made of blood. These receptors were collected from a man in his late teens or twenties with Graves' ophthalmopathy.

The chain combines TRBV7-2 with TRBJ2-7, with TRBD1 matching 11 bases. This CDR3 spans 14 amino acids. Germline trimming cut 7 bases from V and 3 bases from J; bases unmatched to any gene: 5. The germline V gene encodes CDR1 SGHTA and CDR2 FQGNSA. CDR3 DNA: TGTGCCAGCAAAAGGGGACAGGGGGGCTACGAGCAGTACTTC. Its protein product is CASKRGQGGYEQYF.

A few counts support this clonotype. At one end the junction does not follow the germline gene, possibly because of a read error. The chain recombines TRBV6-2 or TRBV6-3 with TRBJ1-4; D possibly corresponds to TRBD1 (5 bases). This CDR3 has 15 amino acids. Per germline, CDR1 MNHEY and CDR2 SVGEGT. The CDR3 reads CASSYYRDGNEQLFF. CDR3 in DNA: TGTGCCAGCAGTTACTATCGGGACGGTAATGAACAACTGTTTTTT.

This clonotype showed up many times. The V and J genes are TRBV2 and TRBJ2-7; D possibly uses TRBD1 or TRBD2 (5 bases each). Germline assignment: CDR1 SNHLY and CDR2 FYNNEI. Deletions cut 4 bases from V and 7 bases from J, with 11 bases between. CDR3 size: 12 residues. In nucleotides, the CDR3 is TGTGCCAGCAGTGGGGACGGCCCAGAGCAGTACTTC. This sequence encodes CASSGDGPEQYF.

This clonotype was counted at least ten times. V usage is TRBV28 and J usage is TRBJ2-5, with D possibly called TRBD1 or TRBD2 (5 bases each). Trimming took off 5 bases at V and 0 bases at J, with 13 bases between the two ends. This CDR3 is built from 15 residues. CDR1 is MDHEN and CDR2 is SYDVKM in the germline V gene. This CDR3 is CASSKPGPDQETQYF. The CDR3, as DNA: TGTGCCAGCAGTAAGCCGGGACCTGACCAAGAGACCCAGTACTTC.

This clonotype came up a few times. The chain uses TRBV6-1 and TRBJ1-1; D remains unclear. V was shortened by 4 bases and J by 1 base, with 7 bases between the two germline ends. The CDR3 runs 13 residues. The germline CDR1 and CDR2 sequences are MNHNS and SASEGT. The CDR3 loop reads CASSGTANTEAFF. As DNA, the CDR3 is TGTGCCAGCAGTGGCACAGCGAACACTGAAGCTTTCTTT.

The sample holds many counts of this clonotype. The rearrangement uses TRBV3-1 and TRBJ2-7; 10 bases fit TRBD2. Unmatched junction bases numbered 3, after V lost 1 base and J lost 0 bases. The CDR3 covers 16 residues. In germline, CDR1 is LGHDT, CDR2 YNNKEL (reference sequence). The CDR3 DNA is TGTGCCAGCAGCCAAGCTAGGACTAGCGGCTCCTACGAGCAGTACTTC. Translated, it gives CASSQARTSGSYEQYF.

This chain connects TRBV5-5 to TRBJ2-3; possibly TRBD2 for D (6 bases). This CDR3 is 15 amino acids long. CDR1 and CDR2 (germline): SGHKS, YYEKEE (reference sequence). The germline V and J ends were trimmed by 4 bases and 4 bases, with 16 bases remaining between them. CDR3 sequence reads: CASSGGTLRPDTQYF. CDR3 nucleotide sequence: TGTGCCAGCAGCGGGGGGACCCTCAGGCCAGATACGCAGTATTTT.

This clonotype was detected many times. The CDR3 DNA follows: TGTGCCACCCAAGTGGGTAGCGGGGGGGCAGATACGCAGTATTTT. This sequence encodes CATQVGSGGADTQYF. This rearrangement joins TRBV15 to TRBJ2-3; TRBD2 agrees at 11 bases. V shed 8 bases, J shed 4 bases, and the junction held 8 bases outside the gene matches. This CDR3 region has 15 residues. The germline V gene encodes CDR1 LNHNV and CDR2 YYDKDF (reference sequence).

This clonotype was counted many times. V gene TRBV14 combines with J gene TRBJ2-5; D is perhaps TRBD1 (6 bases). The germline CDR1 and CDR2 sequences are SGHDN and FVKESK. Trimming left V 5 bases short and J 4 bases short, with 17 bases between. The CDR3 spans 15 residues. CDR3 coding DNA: TGTGCCAGCAGCGAACGGGACCTCAGGGGAGAGACCCAGTACTTC. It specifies CASSERDLRGETQYF. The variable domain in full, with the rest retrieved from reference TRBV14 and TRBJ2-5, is EAGVTQFPSHSVIEKGQTVTLRCDPISGHDNLYWYRRVMGKEIKFLLHFVKESKQDESGMPNNRFLAERTGGTYSTLKVQPAELEDSGVYFCASSERDLRGETQYFGPGTRLLVL.

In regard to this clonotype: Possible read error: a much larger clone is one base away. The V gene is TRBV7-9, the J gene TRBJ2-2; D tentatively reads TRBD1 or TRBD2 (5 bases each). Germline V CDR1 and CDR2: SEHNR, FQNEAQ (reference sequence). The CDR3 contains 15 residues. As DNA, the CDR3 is TGTGCCGGCAGCTTAGCGCCAGGGATCACCGGGGAGCTGTTTTTT. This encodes CAGSLAPGITGELFF.

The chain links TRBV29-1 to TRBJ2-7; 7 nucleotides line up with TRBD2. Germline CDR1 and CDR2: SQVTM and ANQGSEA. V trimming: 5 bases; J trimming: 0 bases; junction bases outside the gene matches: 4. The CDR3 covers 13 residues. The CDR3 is CSVQRDGSYEQYF. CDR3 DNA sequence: TGCAGCGTTCAGCGGGACGGCTCCTACGAGCAGTACTTC.

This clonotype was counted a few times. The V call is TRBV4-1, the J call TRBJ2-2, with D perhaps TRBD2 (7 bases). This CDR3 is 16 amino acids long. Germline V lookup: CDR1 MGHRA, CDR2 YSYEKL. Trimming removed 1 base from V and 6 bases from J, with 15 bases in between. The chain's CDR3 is CASSQVGRGGSGELFF. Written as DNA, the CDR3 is TGCGCCAGCAGCCAAGTGGGCAGGGGAGGGTCCGGGGAGCTGTTTTTT.

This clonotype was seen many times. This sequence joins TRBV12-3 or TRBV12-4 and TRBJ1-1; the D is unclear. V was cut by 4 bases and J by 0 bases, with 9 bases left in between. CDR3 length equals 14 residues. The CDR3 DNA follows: TGTGCCAGCAGTTCGCCCCGAATGAACACTGAAGCTTTCTTT. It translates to CASSSPRMNTEAFF.

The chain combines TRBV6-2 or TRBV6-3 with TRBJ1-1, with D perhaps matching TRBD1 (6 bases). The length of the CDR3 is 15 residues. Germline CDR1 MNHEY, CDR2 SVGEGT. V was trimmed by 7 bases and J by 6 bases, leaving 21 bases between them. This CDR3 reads CASTQGGGAKAEAFF. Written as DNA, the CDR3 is TGTGCCAGCACCCAAGGGGGGGGGGCGAAGGCTGAAGCTTTCTTT.

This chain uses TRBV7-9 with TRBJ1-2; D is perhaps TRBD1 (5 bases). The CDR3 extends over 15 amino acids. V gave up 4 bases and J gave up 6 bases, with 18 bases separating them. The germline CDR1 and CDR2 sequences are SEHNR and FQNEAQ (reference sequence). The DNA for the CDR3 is TGTGCCAGCAGCTCCTCTCTTTTCCAGGGACATGGCTACACCTTC. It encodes CASSSSLFQGHGYTF. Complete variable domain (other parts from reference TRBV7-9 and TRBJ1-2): DTGVSQNPRHKITKRGQNVTFRCDPISEHNRLYWYRQTLGQGPEFLTYFQNEAQLEKSRLLSDRFSAERPKGSFSTLEIQRTEQGDSAMYLCASSSSLFQGHGYTFGSGTRLTVV.

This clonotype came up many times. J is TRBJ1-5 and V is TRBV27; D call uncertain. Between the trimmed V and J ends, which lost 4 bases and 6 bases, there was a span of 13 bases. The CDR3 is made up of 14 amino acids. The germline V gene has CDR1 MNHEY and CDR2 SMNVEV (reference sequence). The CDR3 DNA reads TGTGCCAGCAGTTCAATCCCTTTGGGTCAGCCCCAGCATTTT. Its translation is CASSSIPLGQPQHF.

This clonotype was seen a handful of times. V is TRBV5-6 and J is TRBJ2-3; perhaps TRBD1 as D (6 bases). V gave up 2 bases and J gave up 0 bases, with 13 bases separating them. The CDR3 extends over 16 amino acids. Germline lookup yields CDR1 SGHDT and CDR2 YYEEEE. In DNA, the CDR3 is TGTGCCAGCAGCTTCCCACAGGGAACTAGCACAGATACGCAGTATTTT. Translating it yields CASSFPQGTSTDTQYF.

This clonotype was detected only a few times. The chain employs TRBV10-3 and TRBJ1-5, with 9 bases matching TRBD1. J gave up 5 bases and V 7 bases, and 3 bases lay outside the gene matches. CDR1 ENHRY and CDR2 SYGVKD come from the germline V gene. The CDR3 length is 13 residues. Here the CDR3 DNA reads TGTGCCATCACTCGGGACAGGGATCAGCCCCAGCATTTT. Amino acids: CAITRDRDQPQHF.

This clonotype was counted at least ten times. The CDR3 here is CASSITTGGPEQFF. For the CDR3, the DNA is TGTGCCAGCAGTATAACGACGGGAGGGCCTGAGCAGTTCTTC. The chain combines TRBV27 with TRBJ2-1; 8 nucleotides line up with TRBD2. Germline loops: CDR1 MNHEY, CDR2 SMNVEV (reference sequence). V shed 5 bases, J shed 9 bases, and the junction held 9 bases outside the gene matches. CDR3 length: 14 residues.